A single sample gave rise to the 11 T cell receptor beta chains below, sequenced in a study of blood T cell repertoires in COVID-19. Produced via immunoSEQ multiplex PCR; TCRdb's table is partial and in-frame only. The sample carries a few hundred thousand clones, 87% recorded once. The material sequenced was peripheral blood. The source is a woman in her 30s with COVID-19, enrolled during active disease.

The CDR3 here is CASSYRTVENSPLHF. Written as DNA, the CDR3 is TGTGCCAGCAGTTACCGGACAGTAGAAAATTCACCCCTCCACTTT. The genes are TRBV6-5 and TRBJ1-6; weak D call: TRBD1 (6 bases). CDR1 is MNHEY, CDR2 SVGAGI, per germline. Trimming removed 2 bases at V and 7 bases at J, with 12 bases between. CDR3 length: 15 residues.

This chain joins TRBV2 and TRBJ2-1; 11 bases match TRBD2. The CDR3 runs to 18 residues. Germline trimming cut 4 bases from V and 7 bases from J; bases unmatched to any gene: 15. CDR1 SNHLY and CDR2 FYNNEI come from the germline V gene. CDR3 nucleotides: TGTGCCAGCAGTGGGGGACTAGCGGTCCCGAACGCCGTTAATGAGCAGTTCTTC. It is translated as CASSGGLAVPNAVNEQFF.

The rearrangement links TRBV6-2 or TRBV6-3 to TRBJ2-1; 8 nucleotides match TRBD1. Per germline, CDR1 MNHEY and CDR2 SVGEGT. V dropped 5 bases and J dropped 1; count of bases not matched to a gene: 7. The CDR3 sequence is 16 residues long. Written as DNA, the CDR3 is TGTGCCAGCAGTCCGACAGGGGACGCGTCCTACAATGAGCAGTTCTTC. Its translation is CASSPTGDASYNEQFF.

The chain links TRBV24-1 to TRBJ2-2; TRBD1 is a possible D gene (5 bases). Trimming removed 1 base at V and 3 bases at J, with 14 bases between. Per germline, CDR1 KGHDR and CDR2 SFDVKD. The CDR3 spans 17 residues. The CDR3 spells CATSDFGRAADTGELFF. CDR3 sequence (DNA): TGTGCCACCAGTGATTTCGGCAGGGCTGCGGACACCGGGGAGCTGTTTTTT.

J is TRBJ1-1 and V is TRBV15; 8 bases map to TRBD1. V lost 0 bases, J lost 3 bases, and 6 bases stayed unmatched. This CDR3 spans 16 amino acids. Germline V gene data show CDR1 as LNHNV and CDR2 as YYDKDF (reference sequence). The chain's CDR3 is CATSRDGRGQYTEAFF. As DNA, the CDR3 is TGTGCCACCAGCAGAGATGGCAGGGGGCAGTACACTGAAGCTTTCTTT.

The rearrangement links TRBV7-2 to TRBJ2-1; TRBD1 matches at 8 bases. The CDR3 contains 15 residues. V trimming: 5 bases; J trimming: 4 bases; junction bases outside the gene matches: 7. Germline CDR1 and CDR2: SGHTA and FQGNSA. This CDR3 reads CASSLDRGVYNEQFF. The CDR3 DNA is TGTGCCAGCAGCCTAGACAGGGGCGTATACAATGAGCAGTTCTTC.

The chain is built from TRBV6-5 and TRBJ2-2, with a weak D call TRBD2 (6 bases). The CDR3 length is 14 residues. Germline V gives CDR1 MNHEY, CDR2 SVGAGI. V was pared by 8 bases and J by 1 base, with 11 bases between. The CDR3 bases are TGTGCCAGCGGAAACGGGGGGAACACCGGGGAGCTGTTTTTT. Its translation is CASGNGGNTGELFF.

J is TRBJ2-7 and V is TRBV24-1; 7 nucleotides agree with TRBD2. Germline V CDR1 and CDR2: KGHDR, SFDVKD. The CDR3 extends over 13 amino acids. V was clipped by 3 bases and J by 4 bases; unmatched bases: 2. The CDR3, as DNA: TGTGCCACCAGTGATGGGGGAGGGTACGAGCAGTACTTC. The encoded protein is CATSDGGGYEQYF.

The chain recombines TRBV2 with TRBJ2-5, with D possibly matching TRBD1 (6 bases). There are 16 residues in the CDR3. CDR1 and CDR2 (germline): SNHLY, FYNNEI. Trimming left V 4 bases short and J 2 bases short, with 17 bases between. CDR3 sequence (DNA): TGTGCCAGCAGTGGAGCTGTCGACAGGCTACAAGAGACCCAGTACTTC. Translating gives CASSGAVDRLQETQYF. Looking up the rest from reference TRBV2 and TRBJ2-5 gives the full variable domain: EPEVTQTPSHQVTQMGQEVILRCVPISNHLYFYWYRQILGQKVEFLVSFYNNEISEKSEIFDDQFSVERPDGSNFTLKIRSTKLEDSAMYFCASSGAVDRLQETQYFGPGTRLLVL.

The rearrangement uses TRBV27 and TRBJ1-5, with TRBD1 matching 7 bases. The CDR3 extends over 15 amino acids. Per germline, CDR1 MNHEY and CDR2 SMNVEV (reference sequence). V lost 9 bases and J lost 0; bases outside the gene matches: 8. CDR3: CASRQGLYSNQPQHF. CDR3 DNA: TGTGCCAGTAGACAGGGATTATATAGCAATCAGCCCCAGCATTTT.

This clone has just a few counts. The CDR3 here is CASVTASGSLGAYEQYF. The CDR3 DNA reads as TGTGCCAGCGTTACGGCTAGCGGGAGCCTCGGGGCCTACGAGCAGTACTTC. The chain links TRBV28 to TRBJ2-7, with 10 positions matching TRBD2. The V and J ends lost 8 bases and 2 bases, in that order; junction bases with no gene match: 15. This CDR3 contains 17 residues. Germline V CDR1 and CDR2: MDHEN, SYDVKM.